What follows are 8 T cell receptor beta chains derived from one specimen sequenced in a study of beta chain features in type 1 diabetes. General observations from the study: Across all four CD4+ subsets, people with type 1 diabetes showed modestly shorter TCRB CDR3s.

Reverse transcribing all isolated RNA meant expressed TCRB transcripts were sequenced. TCRdb's table, derived via immunoSEQ multiplex PCR, lists solely in-frame clones and lacks some. Of about 340,000 clones in the sample, roughly 12% are singletons; the top ten hold roughly 0.015%. Antigen specificity for these receptors is unknown. Sequenced input: naive CD4+ T cells from blood. These receptors all stem from a woman under 30 with type 1 diabetes.

This clone was picked up a small number of times. The chain is built from TRBV5-1 and TRBJ2-7; 7 bases agree with TRBD2. V gave up 0 bases and J gave up 2 bases; unmatched junction bases: 5. This CDR3 has 15 amino acids. Germline CDR1 SGHRS, CDR2 YFSETQ. The CDR3: CASSLVGGSPYEQYF. CDR3 DNA: TGCGCCAGCAGCTTGGTAGGCGGGAGCCCCTACGAGCAGTACTTC.

The chain recombines TRBV28 with TRBJ2-5, with TRBD2 matching 9 bases. After removal of 4 bases from V and 5 bases from J, the junction contained 8 bases not matched to a gene. Looked up from germline, CDR1 is MDHEN and CDR2 is SYDVKM. The CDR3 consists of 15 residues. For the CDR3, the DNA is TGTGCCAGCAGTTCCGGACTAGCGTCGGGGGAGACCCAGTACTTC. This gives the protein CASSSGLASGETQYF.

This clone has just a few counts. This sequence joins TRBV7-2 and TRBJ2-5; 13 bases align to TRBD2. This CDR3 has 16 amino acids. Germline values: CDR1 SGHTA, CDR2 FQGNSA. V trimming: 5 bases; J trimming: 4 bases; junction bases outside the gene matches: 7. CDR3 region: CASSRGLAGWGETQYF. The CDR3 DNA follows: TGTGCCAGCAGCCGGGGACTAGCGGGATGGGGAGAGACCCAGTACTTC.

Only a few counts were recorded for this clone. The V and J genes are TRBV7-2 and TRBJ2-1; perhaps TRBD1 as D (6 bases). V was clipped by 4 bases and J by 14 bases, with 15 bases between them. The germline CDR1 and CDR2 sequences are SGHTA and FQGNSA. This CDR3 contains 12 residues. CDR3 amino acids: CASSSQQGTKFF. The CDR3 nucleotides are TGTGCCAGCAGCTCCCAACAGGGTACGAAGTTCTTC.

This clone was seen many times. This chain links TRBV23-1 with TRBJ1-1; D uncertain. TRBV23-1 is annotated as an ORF whose role is uncertain. The CDR3 runs 12 residues. V lost 0 bases and J 13 bases, leaving 12 bases between the germline ends. This CDR3 is CASSQSAGEGFF. The CDR3 region has the DNA TGCGCCAGCAGTCAATCGGCAGGTGAGGGTTTCTTT.

V usage is TRBV30 and J usage is TRBJ2-1; 8 bases align to TRBD2. J lost 8 bases, V lost 3 bases, and 0 bases had no gene match. CDR1 is GTSNPN, CDR2 SVGIG, per germline (reference sequence). The CDR3 runs 11 residues. This CDR3 reads CAWSGGDEQFF. CDR3 sequence (DNA): TGTGCCTGGAGCGGGGGGGATGAGCAGTTCTTC.

This chain connects TRBV28 to TRBJ2-7; 7 bases map to TRBD1. From germline, CDR1 is MDHEN and CDR2 SYDVKM. The CDR3 runs to 13 residues. Unmatched junction bases numbered 5, after V lost 8 bases and J lost 1 base. CDR3 in DNA: TGTGCCAGCCGACCCAGGGGGTCCTACGAGCAGTACTTC. This sequence encodes CASRPRGSYEQYF.

About this clone itself: Other nucleotide sequences in the sample specify the same CDR3. The V gene is TRBV7-2, the J gene TRBJ1-1, with no clear D. V lost 4 bases, J lost 4 bases, and 10 bases lay in between. This CDR3 has 13 amino acids. Germline CDR1 SGHTA, CDR2 FQGNSA. The CDR3 sequence is CASSSQGGTEAFF. Written as DNA, the CDR3 is TGTGCCAGCAGCTCCCAAGGAGGCACTGAAGCTTTCTTT. The full variable domain, rest sourced from reference TRBV7-2 and TRBJ1-1, is GAGVSQSPSNKVTEKGKDVELRCDPISGHTALYWYRQSLGQGLEFLIYFQGNSAPDKSGLPSDRFSAERTGGSVSTLTIQRTQQEDSAVYLCASSSQGGTEAFFGQGTRLTVV.